These T cell receptor beta chains were read from a single sample in a study of cytomegalovirus exposure and HLA in healthy donors. Repertoires were generated with immunoSEQ multiplex PCR, while TCRdb's copy carries only in-frame clones and drops some. This table has under 150,000 clones, around 79% appearing once. The sample taken for sequencing was PBMCs. These receptors all stem from a woman aged 40 to 49 in good health and CMV-seronegative. CDR3s include the opening cysteine and the closing phenylalanine or tryptophan. Part of the rows lack a size; the others show once, few, many or a class for expanded clones.

V gene	clone size	J gene	CDR3 protein
TRBV6-1	.	TRBJ2-1	CASVLYNEQFF
TRBV20-1	.	TRBJ1-1	CSASDYTEAFF
TRBV6-1	.	TRBJ1-1	CASRAGGLNTEAFF
TRBV7-9	.	TRBJ1-4	CASSLQTGTGGFGGEKLFF
TRBV5-6	few	TRBJ2-5	CASSLVGSGEQYF
TRBV4-3	.	TRBJ1-5	CASSQDRRGRLNQPQHF
TRBV6-5	.	TRBJ1-1	CASSSYRGPSEAFF
TRBV4-2	.	TRBJ1-1	CASSQGDRGATEAFF
TRBV10-3	.	TRBJ1-2	CAISDRGQGPPVNYGYTF
TRBV19	.	TRBJ1-1	CASSIAGVGTEAFF
TRBV9	.	TRBJ2-7	CASSVGGSGLSYEQYF
TRBV5-4	once	TRBJ2-7	CATNLGGGGYEQYF
TRBV2	.	TRBJ1-1	CASSEDREAFF
TRBV6-5	.	TRBJ1-2	CASSFARPGMGGYTF
TRBV6-1	.	TRBJ1-2	CASTVRGDYGYTF
TRBV6-4	.	TRBJ2-3	CASSSVDRDTDTQYF
TRBV2	.	TRBJ1-3	CASSNRQGRFTGNTIYF
TRBV6-5	once	TRBJ1-1	CASSYRGGLNTEAFF
TRBV6-1	.	TRBJ1-2	CASSRGSVGYTF
TRBV6-1	.	TRBJ1-4	CASGFEGALDEKLFF
TRBV5-4	few	TRBJ2-2	CASSLILAGSTGELFF
TRBV5-5	.	TRBJ1-4	CASQDTQIEKLFF